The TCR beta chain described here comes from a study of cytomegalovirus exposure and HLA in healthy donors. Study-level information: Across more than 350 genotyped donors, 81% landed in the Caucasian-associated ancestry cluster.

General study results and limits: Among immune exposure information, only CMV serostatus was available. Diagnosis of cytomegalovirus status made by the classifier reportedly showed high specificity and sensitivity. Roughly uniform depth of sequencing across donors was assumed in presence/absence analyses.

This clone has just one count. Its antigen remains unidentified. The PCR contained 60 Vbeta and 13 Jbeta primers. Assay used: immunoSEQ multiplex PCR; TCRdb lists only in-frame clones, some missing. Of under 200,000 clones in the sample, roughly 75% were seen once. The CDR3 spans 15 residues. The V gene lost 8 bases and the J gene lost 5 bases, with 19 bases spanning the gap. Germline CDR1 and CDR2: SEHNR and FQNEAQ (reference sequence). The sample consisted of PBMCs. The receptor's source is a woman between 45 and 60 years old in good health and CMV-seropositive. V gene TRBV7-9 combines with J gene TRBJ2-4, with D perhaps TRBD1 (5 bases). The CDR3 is CASLASQGRENIQYF. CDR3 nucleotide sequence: TGTGCCAGCCTCGCCTCGCAGGGTCGAGAAAACATTCAGTACTTC.